This record covers a single T cell receptor beta chain. Germline V lookup: CDR1 MGHDK, CDR2 SYGVNS. V was clipped by 7 bases and J by 0 bases; unmatched bases: 9. The CDR3 sequence is 16 residues long. The sample originates from a study of patients and donors after allogeneic stem cell transplantation. One entry per CDR3 protein, called by TCRdb with MiXCR from the RT-PCR reads. There are about 400,000 distinct CDR3 sequences in the sample; roughly 17% occur only once, and roughly 7.2% lies in the top ten. Source material: blood, either unsorted or a sorted T cell fraction (not recorded which). J is TRBJ2-3 and V is TRBV25-1, with 8 bases aligning to TRBD2. This TCR derives from a human donor who was either an allogeneic HSCT recipient or a stem cell or donor lymphocyte infusion donor (not recorded which). It is not recorded whose cells these are; they may come from a transplant donor. The CDR3 region is CASIPTGGGSTDTQYF. CDR3 nucleotides: TGTGCCAGCATCCCGACGGGAGGGGGGAGCACAGATACGCAGTATTTT.